This T cell receptor (beta chain) was sequenced for a study of CD8+CD57+ T cells in acquired aplastic anemia. Whole-study context: Sorting CD4+ and CD8+ cells gave DNA averaging around 3 ug. Healthy donor CD4+ samples were sequenced to a depth that averaged roughly 10 million reads. General study results and limits: Patients and controls were found to share twenty-nine CD8+ CDR3 sequences.

This clonotype was counted many times. No antigen is known for it. CDR1 is DFQATT, CDR2 SNEGSKA, per germline (reference sequence). This CDR3 region has 15 residues. Trimming removed 3 bases from V and 3 bases from J; junction bases left unmatched: 8. According to the study, genomic DNA was the template for TCR beta VDJ and CDR3 profiling. TCRdb re-called the reads through MiXCR, storing one row per CDR3 protein. The table shows 86,000 or so distinct CDR3 sequences, with about 45% occurring only once. The chain employs TRBV20-1 and TRBJ2-7, with TRBD1 matching 10 bases. The clonotype comes from a human donor in good health, serving as a control. Specimen: sorted CD4+, CD8+, or CD8+CD57+ T cells (not recorded which) from PBMCs. CDR3: CSASPGTGVLYEQYF. For the CDR3, the DNA is TGCAGTGCTAGTCCGGGGACAGGGGTCCTCTACGAGCAGTACTTC.